This paragraph reports one T cell receptor beta chain. The entry originates in a study of blood T cell repertoires in COVID-19. Turning to the study itself: Donors in the United States, Italy and Spain gave samples during acute or convalescent COVID-19. PBMCs, B-cell-depleted T cells, or T cells provided the cDNA or gDNA that made up the material.

In the authors' methods: Reference gene primer amplification gave nucleated cell count estimates. TCRdb keeps only in-frame clones here, not all; method: immunoSEQ multiplex PCR. Clone size and V and J calls were adopted from that table, with D and trimming inferred from the DNA. This sample yields some 450,000 clones, of which around nine tenths are seen a single time; about 0.91% belongs to the top ten. This CDR3 contains 15 residues. V was trimmed by 0 bases and J by 1 base, leaving 9 bases between them. Germline loops: CDR1 MNHNY, CDR2 SVGAGI (reference sequence). Enrollment of patients from Seattle took place during active infection, with longitudinal follow-up.

Material: peripheral blood. The chain carries TRBV6-6 and TRBJ1-1; D is perhaps TRBD1 (5 bases). This TCR derives from a man between 18 and 29 years old with COVID-19, enrolled during active disease. The CDR3 region is CASSYSRQTNTEAFF. CDR3 nucleotides: TGTGCCAGCAGTTACTCGAGACAGACGAACACTGAAGCTTTCTTT.